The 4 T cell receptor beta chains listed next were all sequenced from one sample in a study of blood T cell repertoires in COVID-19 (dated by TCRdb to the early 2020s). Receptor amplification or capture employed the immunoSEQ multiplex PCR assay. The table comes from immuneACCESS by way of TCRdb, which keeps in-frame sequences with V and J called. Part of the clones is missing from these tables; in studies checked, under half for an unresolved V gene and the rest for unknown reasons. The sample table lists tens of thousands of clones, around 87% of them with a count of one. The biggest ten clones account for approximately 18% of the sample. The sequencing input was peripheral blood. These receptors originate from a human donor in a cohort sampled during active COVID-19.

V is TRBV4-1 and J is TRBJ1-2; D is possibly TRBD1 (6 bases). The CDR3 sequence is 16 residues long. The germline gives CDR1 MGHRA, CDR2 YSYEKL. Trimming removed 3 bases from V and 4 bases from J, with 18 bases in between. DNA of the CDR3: TGCGCCAGCAGCCAGGACAGCCGTTCGACCTTCTATGGCTACACCTTC. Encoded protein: CASSQDSRSTFYGYTF.

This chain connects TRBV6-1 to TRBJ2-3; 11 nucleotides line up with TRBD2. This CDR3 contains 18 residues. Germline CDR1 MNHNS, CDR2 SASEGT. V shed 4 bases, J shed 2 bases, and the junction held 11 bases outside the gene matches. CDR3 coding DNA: TGTGCCAGCAGTGCGCCTCTAGGGACTAGCGGTGACACAGATACGCAGTATTTT. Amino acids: CASSAPLGTSGDTDTQYF.

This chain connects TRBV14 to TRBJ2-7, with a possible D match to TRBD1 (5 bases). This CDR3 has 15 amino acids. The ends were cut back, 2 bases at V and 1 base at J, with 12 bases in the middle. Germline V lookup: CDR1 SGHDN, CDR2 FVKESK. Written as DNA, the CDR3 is TGTGCCAGCAGCCAAAGTAAGGGGCCTTCCTACGAGCAGTACTTC. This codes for CASSQSKGPSYEQYF.

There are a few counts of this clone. The CDR3 nucleotides read TGTGCCAGCAGGCTACAGGGGGCAGCCGGAAACACCATATATTTT. This codes for CASRLQGAAGNTIYF. V gene TRBV6-5 combines with J gene TRBJ1-3, with 9 bases identical to TRBD1. The CDR3 is made up of 15 amino acids. The trim removed 6 bases at V and 4 bases at J, leaving 7 bases unmatched. Per germline, CDR1 MNHEY and CDR2 SVGAGI.